A selection of T cell receptor beta chains follows, all from one sample in a study of T cells in localized non-small cell lung cancer. Assay: immunoSEQ multiplex PCR; the TCRdb copy retains only in-frame clones and omits some. This table holds about 26,000 clones, approximately 86% found once. Sequences were derived from peripheral blood, sampled before any cancer treatment. The receptors were gathered from a female donor at least 60 years old with stage II squamous cell lung carcinoma. Each CDR3 is given with its conserved first and last residue. The order of the fields is D gene, J gene, V gene, clone size, CDR3 DNA, CDR3 protein. A D gene is named only where the DNA matches it firmly. For some rows the clone size is stated as once, few or many, or as a class when expanded; others skip it.

>NA|TRBJ2-7|TRBV28|NA
TGTGCCAGCAGTAGGGGATTCTACGAGCAGTACTTC
CASSRGFYEQYF
>NA|TRBJ2-1|TRBV7-6|NA
TGTGCCAGCAGCTTCCCTATCTCAGGGGACAATGAGCAGTTCTTC
CASSFPISGDNEQFF
>NA|TRBJ1-3|TRBV19|NA
TGTGCCAGTAGTATAGCAACCTCATCTGCGGGAAACACCATATATTTT
CASSIATSSAGNTIYF
>TRBD2|TRBJ2-1|TRBV18|NA
TGTGCCAGCTCACCAACTAGCGGGGGCGGAAATGAGCAGTTCTTC
CASSPTSGGGNEQFF
>NA|TRBJ2-2|TRBV19|NA
TGTGCCAGTATACGTGGGGCTAACACCGGGGAGCTGTTTTTT
CASIRGANTGELFF
>NA|TRBJ1-2|TRBV19|once
TGTGCCAGTAGTCCCCGGGCCGTATTCTATGGCTACACCTTC
CASSPRAVFYGYTF
>TRBD1|TRBJ1-4|TRBV9|NA
TGTGCCAGCAGCGTAGGGGGAACAGGGGGCGGAAAACTGTTTTTT
CASSVGGTGGGKLFF
>TRBD1|TRBJ1-1|TRBV27|NA
TGTGCCAGCAGCTTGGACAGGGCTGGCACTGAAGCTTTCTTT
CASSLDRAGTEAFF
>TRBD2|TRBJ2-1|TRBV6-6|NA
TGTGCCAGCAGTTGGAGGACTAGCGGGAGAGATGAGCAGTTCTTC
CASSWRTSGRDEQFF
>TRBD2|TRBJ2-1|TRBV6-1|NA
TGTGCCAGCAGGCGGGGGGGATCCTACAATGAGCAGTTCTTC
CASRRGGSYNEQFF
>NA|TRBJ1-5|TRBV6-5|NA
TGTGCCAGCAGCCCAGGGGTTTTTCGGCCCCAGCATTTT
CASSPGVFRPQHF
>NA|TRBJ1-1|TRBV28|NA
TGTGCCAGCAGTCCTCCTATGGGGAACACTGAAGCTTTCTTT
CASSPPMGNTEAFF
>NA|TRBJ2-3|TRBV5-1|NA
TGCGCCAGCAGCTCCCCGAGCACAGATACGCAGTATTTT
CASSSPSTDTQYF
>NA|TRBJ2-5|TRBV11-3|NA
TGTGCCAGCAGTCCGGGGGACCAAGAGACCCAGTACTTC
CASSPGDQETQYF
>NA|TRBJ1-6|TRBV29-1|NA
TGCAGCGTCGCCCAGGGGAGCGATAATTCACCCCTCCACTTT
CSVAQGSDNSPLHF
>TRBD1|TRBJ2-7|TRBV30|few
TGTGCCTGGAGTCCCCCTGGACAGGGTTCCTACGAGCAGTACTTC
CAWSPPGQGSYEQYF
>NA|TRBJ2-7|TRBV29-1|NA
TGCAGCGTTGAAAGGGACTCACACGAGCAGTACTTC
CSVERDSHEQYF
>TRBD1|TRBJ2-3|TRBV18|NA
TGTGCCAGCTCACCGGCAGGGGGATCCACAGATACGCAGTATTTT
CASSPAGGSTDTQYF
>NA|TRBJ2-7|TRBV4-2|NA
TGTGCCAGCAGCCAGGCCCTAGCGGCAGGGGTCTACGAGCAGTACTTC
CASSQALAAGVYEQYF
>NA|TRBJ1-6|TRBV9|NA
TGTGCCAGCAGCGTAGACGCGTCGGGGATGACACCCCTCCACTTT
CASSVDASGMTPLHF
>NA|TRBJ2-1|TRBV19|NA
TGTGCCAGTAGTATAAACGGGGGGCCTTACAATGAGCAGTTCTTC
CASSINGGPYNEQFF
>NA|TRBJ2-1|TRBV7-2|NA
TGTGCCAGCAGCGCACTCGGGCAGGCATACAATGAGCAGTTCTTC
CASSALGQAYNEQFF
>NA|TRBJ2-5|TRBV5-1|NA
TGCGCCAGCATGCCTCTTCTTCGGGGGGAGACCCAGTACTTC
CASMPLLRGETQYF
>NA|TRBJ2-7|TRBV7-2|NA
TGTGCCAGCAGCGCCGGGCTCGACGAGCAGTACTTC
CASSAGLDEQYF
>TRBD2|TRBJ2-3|TRBV5-1|NA
TGCGCCAGTACCGAACGGGGTAGCGGGGGCATCACAGATACGCAGTATTTT
CASTERGSGGITDTQYF
>NA|TRBJ1-1|TRBV5-4|NA
TGTGCCAGCAGCTTATCAGGGCGCCTGAACACTGAAGCTTTCTTT
CASSLSGRLNTEAFF
>NA|TRBJ2-7|TRBV7-3|once
TGTGCCAGCAGCCGACAGGGCGGGGACGAGCAGTACTTC
CASSRQGGDEQYF
>TRBD1|TRBJ1-1|TRBV28|once
TGTGCCAGCAGTTCACAGGGGAGCACTGAAGCTTTCTTT
CASSSQGSTEAFF
>TRBD1|TRBJ1-2|TRBV5-1|NA
TGCGCCAGCAGCTTGGGTGGGACAGATTTTTCTCATAACTATGGCTACACCTTC
CASSLGGTDFSHNYGYTF
>TRBD2|TRBJ2-1|TRBV14|NA
TGTGCCAGCAGCCCGGGGGGGTCCAGCTCGAATGAGCAGTTCTTC
CASSPGGSSSNEQFF
>NA|TRBJ2-7|TRBV5-5|NA
TGTGCCAGCAGCGCTCTTTATAGAGCCGAGCAGTACTTC
CASSALYRAEQYF
>NA|TRBJ1-1|TRBV5-4|NA
TGTGCCGGAAGGCAGGGATTAGCTACGGGTGAAGCTTTCTTT
CAGRQGLATGEAFF
>NA|TRBJ1-1|TRBV5-6|NA
TGTGCCAGCAGCTTGTGGCAGAGGAACACTGAAGCTTTCTTT
CASSLWQRNTEAFF